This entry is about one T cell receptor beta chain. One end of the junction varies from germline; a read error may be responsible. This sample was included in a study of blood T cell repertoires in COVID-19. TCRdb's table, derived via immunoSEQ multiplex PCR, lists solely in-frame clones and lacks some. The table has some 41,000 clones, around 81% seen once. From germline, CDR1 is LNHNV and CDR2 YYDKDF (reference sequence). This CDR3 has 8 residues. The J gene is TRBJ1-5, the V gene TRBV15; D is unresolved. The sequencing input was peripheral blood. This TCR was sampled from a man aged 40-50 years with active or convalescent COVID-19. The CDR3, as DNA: TGTGCCATCCCCCCGGGAACTTTT. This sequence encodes CAIPPGTF.